The 32 T cell receptor beta chains below come from one sample, sequenced in a study of vaccination and CD4 T cells after COVID-19. Researchers used the Oncomine TCR Beta short-read assay to sequence DNA from cultured CD4+ T cells. TCRdb re-called the PCR reads with MiXCR, one entry per CDR3 protein. The sample includes roughly 10,000 distinct CDR3 sequences, approximately 30% of them seen just once. Treatment indicated: 10-day PBMC culture with coronavirus spike peptide pools or control peptides (ViraFEST assay). Antigens for these TCRs are unknown. This specimen consisted of CD4+ T cells from blood, cultured in vitro, obtained after SARS-CoV-2 vaccination. Receptors were obtained from a human donor who had recovered from COVID-19.

The J gene is TRBJ1-1, the V gene TRBV6-1; perhaps TRBD1 as D (6 bases). The germline V and J ends were trimmed by 6 bases and 4 bases, with 18 bases remaining between them. The CDR3 is made up of 15 amino acids. Germline V gives CDR1 MNHNS, CDR2 SASEGT. DNA for the CDR3: TGTGCCAGCAGCACTCCGAGACAGGTCGGCACTGAAGCTTTCTTT. Residues: CASSTPRQVGTEAFF.

The chain recombines TRBV27 with TRBJ1-6; D possibly corresponds to TRBD1 (5 bases). Germline assignment: CDR1 MNHEY and CDR2 SMNVEV (reference sequence). V was cut by 6 bases and J by 7 bases, with 13 bases left in between. The CDR3 spans 14 residues. The CDR3 nucleotides read TGTGCCAGCAGCCGATCAGGGCTGAATTCACCCCTCCACTTT. Translated, it gives CASSRSGLNSPLHF.

The rearrangement uses TRBV4-3 and TRBJ1-5; TRBD1 matches at 9 bases. This CDR3 has 15 amino acids. Germline CDR1 and CDR2: LGHNA and YSLEER. V shed 3 bases and J 7 bases; nucleotides not matched to a gene: 7. The CDR3 coding sequence is TGCGCCAGCAGCCAGGGACAGGGAGCCGGCCAGCCCCAGCATTTT. Translated, it gives CASSQGQGAGQPQHF.

The chain links TRBV7-8 to TRBJ1-1; the match to TRBD1 covers 7 bases. Per the germline V gene, CDR1 is SGHVS and CDR2 is FQNEAQ. With V trimmed by 6 bases and J by 4 bases, 5 bases remained unmatched. CDR3 length: 13 residues. The CDR3 DNA reads as TGTGCCAGCAGGCCCAGGGGGGCCACTGAAGCTTTCTTT. As protein: CASRPRGATEAFF.

The chain joins TRBV2 to TRBJ1-3; 7 nucleotides align to TRBD1. Trimming removed 9 bases from V and 4 bases from J; junction bases left unmatched: 3. This CDR3 has 12 residues. The germline V gene encodes CDR1 SNHLY and CDR2 FYNNEI. DNA for the CDR3: TGTGCCAGATGGACAGGAGGAAACACCATATATTTT. Residues: CARWTGGNTIYF.

This rearrangement joins TRBV6-5 to TRBJ2-7; TRBD2 might be the D (5 bases). Germline-derived CDR1 and CDR2 are MNHEY and SVGAGI. The CDR3 extends over 15 amino acids. Trimming stripped 4 bases from V and 0 bases from J, with 13 bases between. The CDR3, as DNA: TGTGCCAGCAGTTTAGAGCGGAAGAGCTCCTACGAGCAGTACTTC. Translated: CASSLERKSSYEQYF.

The V and J genes are TRBV20-1 and TRBJ2-4, with 10 bases aligning to TRBD2. The CDR3 has 16 amino acids. CDR1 DFQATT and CDR2 SNEGSKA come from the germline V gene (reference sequence). Trimming at V came to 2 bases and at J to 0 bases, leaving 4 bases not matched to a gene. CDR3 sequence (DNA): TGCAGTGCTAGATCTCGACTAGCGGGAGCCAAAAACATTCAGTACTTC. Its translation is CSARSRLAGAKNIQYF.

J is TRBJ2-5 and V is TRBV4-3; 10 bases line up with TRBD2. Germline CDR1 is LGHNA and CDR2 is YSLEER. CDR3 length equals 17 residues. V lost 1 base to trimming and J lost 9 bases; unmatched junction nucleotides: 14. The CDR3 sequence: CASSQGVEPSGSRAQYF. As DNA, the CDR3 is TGCGCCAGCAGCCAAGGGGTAGAGCCTAGCGGGAGTAGGGCCCAGTACTTC.

This clonotype is categorized as medium-sized (0.01 to 0.1%). The chain joins TRBV27 to TRBJ1-2; no definite D call. There are 15 residues in the CDR3. V was trimmed by 5 bases and J by 0 bases, leaving 13 bases between them. From germline, CDR1 is MNHEY and CDR2 SMNVEV (reference sequence). CDR3 region: CASSRNSPPNYGYTF. CDR3 sequence (DNA): TGTGCCAGCAGTAGAAACAGCCCCCCTAACTATGGCTACACCTTC.

This clonotype turned up a few times. The rearrangement links TRBV6-1 to TRBJ1-5, with D possibly matching TRBD1 (6 bases). Trimming pared 6 bases from V and 4 bases from J, leaving 22 bases between. The CDR3 is made up of 17 amino acids. Germline V gives CDR1 MNHNS, CDR2 SASEGT. The CDR3 here is CASSAPKGQGRNQPQHF. The DNA for the CDR3 is TGTGCCAGCAGCGCCCCGAAGGGGCAGGGGCGGAATCAGCCCCAGCATTTT.

This clonotype was counted between two and nine times. CDR3 DNA sequence: TGTGCCAGCAGCTTAGGCCCTACTAGCTCCTACAATGAGCAGTTCTTC. It specifies CASSLGPTSSYNEQFF. V is TRBV5-4 and J is TRBJ2-1, with D possibly TRBD2 on 5 matching bases. V shed 2 bases and J shed 0 bases, with 12 bases lying between them. This CDR3 is built from 16 residues. CDR1 is SGHNT and CDR2 is YYREEE in the germline V gene (reference sequence).

J is TRBJ1-2 and V is TRBV29-1; 8 positions match TRBD1. This CDR3 region has 13 residues. CDR1 and CDR2 (germline): SQVTM, ANQGSEA. The ends lost 4 bases at V and 3 bases at J; junction bases unmatched: 4. This CDR3 reads CSVGGTGDYGYTF. The DNA for the CDR3 is TGCAGCGTTGGGGGGACAGGAGACTATGGCTACACCTTC.

The chain couples TRBV28 to TRBJ2-7, with 8 bases matching TRBD1. The V and J ends lost 6 bases and 6 bases, in that order; junction bases with no gene match: 10. Germline CDR1 and CDR2: MDHEN and SYDVKM. This CDR3 comprises 14 residues. In DNA form, the CDR3 reads TGTGCCAGCAGAAAAAGGGACAGGCCAGGCGAGCAGTACTTC. It specifies CASRKRDRPGEQYF.

The V call is TRBV2, the J call TRBJ2-7; D remains unclear. The germline gives CDR1 SNHLY, CDR2 FYNNEI. The CDR3 is 13 residues long. V was trimmed by 7 bases and J by 4 bases, leaving 14 bases between them. Here the CDR3 DNA reads TGTGCCAGCATGAAGGGTGGAGAGTACGAGCAGTACTTC. It yields the protein CASMKGGEYEQYF.

This rearrangement joins TRBV7-9 to TRBJ1-1; 9 nucleotides line up with TRBD1. The V and J ends lost 4 bases and 5 bases, in that order; junction bases with no gene match: 8. The CDR3 is made up of 15 amino acids. Germline CDR1 is SEHNR and CDR2 is FQNEAQ (reference sequence). The CDR3 DNA reads as TGTGCCAGCAGCTCGGGGACAGGGACGAGGACTGAAGCTTTCTTT. Translation: CASSSGTGTRTEAFF.

The table lists this clonotype with a few counts. The CDR3 loop reads CSAPSRRGWGETQYF. The DNA of the CDR3 is TGCAGTGCTCCCTCTCGGCGGGGGTGGGGAGAGACCCAGTACTTC. This rearrangement joins TRBV20-1 to TRBJ2-5; 7 positions agree with TRBD2. The germline V gene encodes CDR1 DFQATT and CDR2 SNEGSKA (reference sequence). The J segment lost 4 bases and the V segment lost 5 bases, leaving 13 bases of the junction unmatched. CDR3 length: 15 residues.

The chain links TRBV18 to TRBJ1-3; no definite D call. V was cut by 4 bases and J by 1 base, with 5 bases left in between. This CDR3 region has 13 residues. CDR1 KGHSH and CDR2 LQKENI come from the germline V gene. The CDR3 loop is CASSLSSGNTIYF. The CDR3 nucleotides read TGTGCCAGCTCACTAAGTTCTGGAAACACCATATATTTT.

The chain uses TRBV5-6 and TRBJ2-1; D is undetermined. The J call is uncertain, as TRBJ2-7 better fits the DNA end. Per germline, CDR1 SGHDT and CDR2 YYEEEE. The CDR3 runs to 11 residues. CDR3 coding DNA: TGTGCCAGCAGCTTGTTCCGCGAGCAGTACTTC. This encodes CASSLFREQYF.

The chain couples TRBV19 to TRBJ2-3; 7 bases fit TRBD2. Germline V gene sequence: CDR1 LNHDA, CDR2 SQIVND (reference sequence). V lost 3 bases, J lost 3 bases, and 9 bases stayed unmatched. CDR3 length equals 16 residues. CDR3 nucleotide sequence: TGTGCCAGTAGTATCAACGGGGGAGGGCCAACAGATACGCAGTATTTT. It yields the protein CASSINGGGPTDTQYF.

This clonotype is categorized as medium-sized. This sequence joins TRBV5-1 and TRBJ2-1; 8 bases are shared with TRBD2. Trimming cost V 0 bases and J 10 bases; bases outside gene matches: 12. This CDR3 is built from 16 residues. The V gene's germline CDR1 is SGHRS and CDR2 YFSETQ. The CDR3, as DNA: TGCGCCAGCAGCTTGGCCTTATCGGGAGGGAGTTTGGAGCAGTTCTTC. Encoded protein: CASSLALSGGSLEQFF.

V and J are TRBV7-9 and TRBJ2-2; D tentatively fits TRBD1 or TRBD2 (5 bases each). Deletions cut 1 base from V and 2 bases from J, with 8 bases between. CDR3 length: 15 amino acids. CDR1 is SEHNR and CDR2 is FQNEAQ in the germline V gene (reference sequence). CDR3 nucleotide sequence: TGTGCCAGCAGCTTAGGGGGGAGCAACACCGGGGAGCTGTTTTTT. This sequence encodes CASSLGGSNTGELFF.

This clonotype is medium-sized (0.01 to 0.1%) within its sample. The genes are TRBV18 and TRBJ2-1; tentative D call: TRBD2 (5 bases). The CDR3 spans 14 residues. V was pared by 6 bases and J by 4 bases, with 13 bases between. CDR1 and CDR2 from the germline V gene are KGHSH and LQKENI. CDR3 sequence (DNA): TGTGCCAGCTCGAGAGAGGGATGGTACAATGAGCAGTTCTTC. Translated, it gives CASSREGWYNEQFF.

This chain links TRBV7-2 with TRBJ2-7; a possible D gene is TRBD2 (6 bases). Trimming left V 5 bases short and J 0 bases short, with 14 bases between. Looked up from germline, CDR1 is SGHTA and CDR2 is FQGNSA. The CDR3 covers 15 residues. The DNA of the CDR3 is TGTGCCAGCAGCCCGGCGGGACCGAGCTCCTACGAGCAGTACTTC. Encoded protein: CASSPAGPSSYEQYF.

The chain has TRBV20-1 and TRBJ1-4; weak D call: TRBD1 (5 bases). CDR3 length: 14 residues. Germline lookup yields CDR1 DFQATT and CDR2 SNEGSKA (reference sequence). V was cut by 3 bases and J by 3 bases, with 11 bases left in between. The CDR3 DNA is TGCAGTGCTAGTTCGACAGACGCTAATGAAAAACTGTTTTTT. It yields the protein CSASSTDANEKLFF.

This clonotype was seen a handful of times. V usage is TRBV6-1 and J usage is TRBJ1-1, with 10 nucleotides matching TRBD1. In germline, CDR1 is MNHNS, CDR2 SASEGT. The CDR3 length is 14 residues. The trim removed 6 bases at V and 4 bases at J, leaving 5 bases unmatched. The CDR3 here is CASRLGQGSTEAFF. The DNA for the CDR3 is TGTGCCAGCAGATTGGGACAGGGGAGCACTGAAGCTTTCTTT.

This rearrangement joins TRBV27 to TRBJ2-7; tentatively, D is TRBD2 (6 bases). The CDR3 length is 14 residues. The ends were cut back, 5 bases at V and 3 bases at J, with 14 bases in the middle. Germline loops: CDR1 MNHEY, CDR2 SMNVEV (reference sequence). The CDR3 DNA sequence: TGTGCCAGCAGTCCGGGGACTCTGCTCTACGAGCAGTACTTC. This encodes CASSPGTLLYEQYF.

This clonotype has only a few counts. This chain joins TRBV6-1 and TRBJ1-2; D is ambiguous. The germline CDR1 and CDR2 sequences are MNHNS and SASEGT. Trimming took off 3 bases at V and 5 bases at J, with 19 bases between the two ends. There are 16 residues in the CDR3. CDR3 protein: CASSDFRTETLYGYTF. DNA of the CDR3: TGTGCCAGCAGTGATTTTAGGACGGAAACCCTATATGGCTACACCTTC.

The rearrangement uses TRBV20-1 and TRBJ2-7, with D hard to call. The CDR3 is 13 amino acids. Trimming removed 0 bases from V and 2 bases from J, with 8 bases in between. Germline V gives CDR1 DFQATT, CDR2 SNEGSKA (reference sequence). The CDR3 is CSARDPLTYEQYF. In DNA form, the CDR3 reads TGCAGTGCTAGAGATCCCTTGACCTACGAGCAGTACTTC.

For the CDR3, the DNA is TGTGCCAGTAGTATCTGGACCAATACGCAGTATTTT. Amino acid sequence: CASSIWTNTQYF. The V and J genes are TRBV19 and TRBJ2-3; D ambiguous. CDR3 length: 12 residues. Germline V CDR1 and CDR2: LNHDA, SQIVND (reference sequence). Trimming cost V 3 bases and J 7 bases, with 8 bases left between them.

This clonotype has more than one count but fewer than ten. No conserved phenylalanine or tryptophan is present at the end of the CDR3, so a read error is the likely explanation. The DNA is omitted, as the CDR3 cannot be located on it reliably, and the CDR3 follows TCRdb's listing. The V gene is TRBV10-1, the J gene TRBJ2-1; no check of the table's D call, TRBD2, against the DNA was made. 10 amino acids form the CDR3, both terminal residues included. The germline V gene has CDR1 WNHNN and CDR2 SYGVQD (reference sequence). The CDR3: CASRESEGSV.

Here the CDR3 reads CASSFAGTGRIEQYF. In DNA, the CDR3 is TGTGCCAGCAGCTTCGCCGGGACAGGGCGGATCGAGCAGTACTTC. The chain joins TRBV7-2 to TRBJ2-7; TRBD1 matches at 9 bases. The CDR3 is made up of 15 amino acids. The germline V gene encodes CDR1 SGHTA and CDR2 FQGNSA. Trimming removed 3 bases from V and 6 bases from J; junction bases left unmatched: 9.

V is TRBV29-1 and J is TRBJ1-4; 8 nucleotides match TRBD1. Germline trimming cut 7 bases from V and 7 bases from J; bases unmatched to any gene: 11. The V gene's germline CDR1 is SQVTM and CDR2 ANQGSEA. The CDR3 has 14 amino acids. CDR3 DNA sequence: TGCAGCGCACAAGGACAGGGTCGGGGTGAAAAACTGTTTTTT. Amino acid sequence: CSAQGQGRGEKLFF.